This T cell receptor beta chain originates from a study of shared clonotypes between healthy human individuals. This clone appeared once. What it binds is not known. Study findings and constraints: Deeper or shallower sequencing was expected to change how clonotypes are shared among donors. Roughly 5% of naive CD4 clonotypes were shared across four donors.

Trimming stripped 6 bases from V and 3 bases from J, with 18 bases between. The CDR3 is 16 amino acids. Germline assignment: CDR1 KGHSH and CDR2 LQKENI. About 30,000 T cell genomes, or around 0.2 ug DNA, went into the sorted-subset replicate PCRs. The table came from immunoSEQ multiplex PCR; TCRdb's copy has only in-frame clones and leaves some out. The table lists about 2.1 million clones, 85% to 95% of them singletons. CD45RO negativity and positive selection for CCR7 defined naive CD8 cells, a population that excluded terminally differentiated effector memory CD45RA+ cells. This sequence joins TRBV18 and TRBJ2-1; D possibly matches TRBD1 or TRBD2 (5 bases each). This TCR was recovered from a man aged 18 to 35 in good health. Some clones in this sample may be carry-over from other donors' samples. Sequenced material: naive CD8+ T cells from PBMCs. CDR3 DNA sequence: TGTGCCAGCTCTCCCCTATTCGGGACGGACTACAATGAGCAGTTCTTC. This encodes CASSPLFGTDYNEQFF. Variable domain in full (rest from reference TRBV18 and TRBJ2-1): NAGVMQNPRHLVRRRGQEARLRCSPMKGHSHVYWYRQLPEEGLKFMVYLQKENIIDESGMPKERFSAEFPKEGPSILRIQQVVRGDSAAYFCASSPLFGTDYNEQFFGPGTRLTVL.